This TCR beta chain is from a study of CD8+ T cells in alopecia areata. RNA was extracted and reverse transcribed into cDNA as the sequencing template. Assay used: immunoSEQ multiplex PCR; TCRdb lists only in-frame clones, some missing. The repertoire holds 100,000 to 150,000 clones, with approximately 60% as singletons. Germline values: CDR1 MNHNS, CDR2 SASEGT. The CDR3 sequence is 15 residues long. Trimming cost V 6 bases and J 2 bases; bases outside gene matches: 3. The treatment here: oral pan-JAK inhibitor, 5-10 mg twice daily. Sequencing was performed on CD4+ T cells sorted from blood, taken at week 4, from a patient treated with tofacitinib. The rearrangement uses TRBV6-1 and TRBJ2-1; the match to TRBD1 covers 11 bases. This receptor was obtained from a human donor with alopecia areata. CDR3 nucleotide sequence: TGTGCCAGCAGGGGGACAGGGGGGGCCTACAATGAGCAGTTCTTC. Its protein product is CASRGTGGAYNEQFF.